The 26 T cell receptor beta chains listed next were all sequenced from one sample in a study of T cell responses to AZD1222 COVID-19 vaccine listed by TCRdb under 2021. Library preparation employed the immunoSEQ multiplex PCR assay. Drawn from immuneACCESS, this table holds only the in-frame rearrangements with V and J called that TCRdb kept. Clones are partly lost; checked studies trace under half to an unresolved V gene and leave the rest unexplained. This sample comprises 150,000 to 200,000 clones, about 87% of them detected only once. Approximately 4% of the sample rests with the top ten. The meaning of the sample's time point label: about 28 days (+/-7) after the second vaccine dose. Per the publication, the treatment or condition label means: meningococcal conjugate vaccine given as trial control. Sample: peripheral blood, taken 28 days after the second dose of the MenACWY control vaccine. Every receptor here comes from an adult who received the MenACWY meningococcal vaccine as a control.

The chain combines TRBV18 with TRBJ1-5, with D perhaps matching TRBD1 (6 bases). With 2 bases removed from V and 2 bases from J, the gap between germline ends came to 13 bases. The germline V gene encodes CDR1 KGHSH and CDR2 LQKENI. The CDR3 has 16 amino acids. The CDR3 region has the DNA TGTGCCAGCTCACCATCACAGGGAGGTGGCAATCAGCCCCAGCATTTT. It yields the protein CASSPSQGGGNQPQHF.

A single count supports this clone. This sequence joins TRBV7-9 and TRBJ2-7; D is unclear. The CDR3 loop spans 11 amino acids. CDR1 SEHNR and CDR2 FQNEAQ come from the germline V gene (reference sequence). Trimming left V 5 bases short and J 7 bases short, with 9 bases between. The CDR3 region has the DNA TGTGCCAGCAGCCCGGACCATGAGCAGTACTTC. The encoded protein is CASSPDHEQYF.

V gene TRBV2 combines with J gene TRBJ1-2, with D tentatively TRBD1 (6 bases). The CDR3 is 14 amino acids. Trimming removed 6 bases at V and 4 bases at J, with 15 bases between. Germline assignment: CDR1 SNHLY and CDR2 FYNNEI. The CDR3 coding sequence is TGTGCCAGCAGGCCCGGACAGTTTATCTATGGCTACACCTTC. Protein sequence: CASRPGQFIYGYTF.

The chain uses TRBV28 and TRBJ2-7, with D perhaps assigned TRBD1 or TRBD2 (9 bases each). The germline CDR1 and CDR2 sequences are MDHEN and SYDVKM. The CDR3 sequence is 17 residues long. Trimming pared 11 bases from V and 4 bases from J, leaving 30 bases between. CDR3 residues: CAPPGQGPGLAIYEQYF. The CDR3 DNA reads TGTGCCCCTCCTGGACAGGGGCCGGGACTAGCTATTTACGAGCAGTACTTC. The full variable domain, in which reference TRBV28 and TRBJ2-7 provide the parts outside the CDR3, is DVKVTQSSRYLVKRTGEKVFLECVQDMDHENMFWYRQDPGLGLRLIYFSYDVKMKEKGDIPEGYSVSREKKERFSLILESASTNQTSMYLCAPPGQGPGLAIYEQYFGPGTRLTVT.

Comment on this clone: The junction and the germline gene differ at one end; a read error may be behind it. The rearrangement links TRBV7-3 to TRBJ2-3; D is possibly TRBD1 (6 bases). The CDR3 has 15 amino acids. Looked up from germline, CDR1 is SGHTA and CDR2 is FQGTGA. Here the CDR3 reads CASSLTWTVPDTQYF. The CDR3 DNA sequence: TGTGCCAGCAGCCTAACGTGGACAGTCCCAGATACGCAGTATTTT. Based on the CDR3 plus reference TRBV7-3 and TRBJ2-3, the full variable domain is GAGVSQTPSNKVTEKGKYVELRCDPISGHTALYWYRQSLGQGPEFLIYFQGTGAADDSGLPNDRFFAVRPEGSVSTLKIQRTERGDSAVYLCASSLTWTVPDTQYFGPGTRLTVL.

V and J are TRBV7-2 and TRBJ1-4; TRBD1 matches 9 bases. This CDR3 is 14 amino acids long. Per germline, CDR1 SGHTA and CDR2 FQGNSA. V lost 5 bases, J lost 6 bases, and 4 bases stayed unmatched. CDR3 bases: TGTGCCAGCAGCAAACAGGGGGCAGATGAAAAACTGTTTTTT. Amino acid sequence: CASSKQGADEKLFF.

In this sample, this clone turned up many times. As DNA, the CDR3 is TGTGCCAGCAGCTCCCAAACGACTAGCGGGTTCAATGAGCAGTTCTTC. It is translated as CASSSQTTSGFNEQFF. The chain couples TRBV7-7 to TRBJ2-1; 10 positions agree with TRBD2. The V and J ends lost 4 bases and 6 bases, in that order; junction bases with no gene match: 9. This CDR3 contains 16 residues. Germline V lookup: CDR1 SSHAT, CDR2 FNYEAQ (reference sequence).

This clone was seen a single time. The chain joins TRBV28 to TRBJ1-2; D gene ambiguous. V was clipped by 1 base and J by 4 bases, with 7 bases between them. CDR1 is MDHEN and CDR2 is SYDVKM in the germline V gene. This CDR3 spans 13 amino acids. The CDR3 DNA follows: TGTGCCAGCAGTTTATCGACGGGCTATGGCTACACCTTC. This sequence encodes CASSLSTGYGYTF.

The CDR3 loop is CASSYVGHQYF. CDR3 DNA: TGTGCCAGCAGTTACGTTGGACACCAGTACTTC. The V and J genes are TRBV6-2 or TRBV6-3 and TRBJ2-5, with D perhaps matching TRBD1 (5 bases). The germline V gene has CDR1 MNHEY and CDR2 SVGEGT. The length of the CDR3 is 11 residues. Trimming pared 2 bases from V and 10 bases from J, leaving 8 bases between.

The J gene is TRBJ2-7, the V gene TRBV7-9; 7 bases line up with TRBD2. The V segment lost 0 bases and the J segment 5 bases; nucleotides outside the gene matches: 10. The CDR3 runs 16 residues. Germline CDR1 reads SEHNR; CDR2 reads FQNEAQ (reference sequence). CDR3 residues: CASSLAEGSLADEQYF. The CDR3 DNA is TGTGCCAGCAGCTTAGCTGAGGGGTCGCTAGCGGACGAGCAGTACTTC. Together with reference TRBV7-9 and TRBJ2-7, the CDR3 gives the full variable domain: DTGVSQNPRHKITKRGQNVTFRCDPISEHNRLYWYRQTLGQGPEFLTYFQNEAQLEKSRLLSDRFSAERPKGSFSTLEIQRTEQGDSAMYLCASSLAEGSLADEQYFGPGTRLTVT.

The CDR3 nucleotides are TGTGCCAGCAGCGTAGTGGGTGGAAGCGGTGAAAAACTGTTTTTT. This gives the protein CASSVVGGSGEKLFF. This rearrangement joins TRBV9 to TRBJ1-4; D is uncertain. Germline-derived CDR1 and CDR2 are SGDLS and YYNGEE. CDR3 length equals 15 residues. V shed 0 bases and J shed 7 bases, with 13 bases lying between them.

This chain joins TRBV28 and TRBJ1-5; D may be TRBD1 (5 bases). V was pared by 5 bases and J by 6 bases, with 20 bases between. This CDR3 has 16 amino acids. From germline, CDR1 is MDHEN and CDR2 SYDVKM. The CDR3 sequence: CASSPRDAGSGQPQHF. For the CDR3, the DNA is TGTGCCAGCAGTCCTAGGGACGCCGGGTCGGGTCAGCCCCAGCATTTT.

V is TRBV19 and J is TRBJ1-2; 9 bases are a match to TRBD1. Germline lookup yields CDR1 LNHDA and CDR2 SQIVND (reference sequence). This CDR3 is built from 14 residues. Losses at the gene ends were 9 bases for V and 4 bases for J; bases not matched to a gene: 9. The CDR3, as DNA: TGTGCCAGCCGACGGGACAGGGATTCCTATGGCTACACCTTC. Its protein product is CASRRDRDSYGYTF.

This sequence joins TRBV7-8 and TRBJ2-2; D is uncertain. Germline V CDR1 and CDR2: SGHVS, FQNEAQ. Trimming cost V 3 bases and J 6 bases, with 8 bases left between them. The CDR3 totals 13 residues. CDR3 in DNA: TGTGCCAGCAGCTTGGGTTGGGCCGGGGAGCTGTTTTTT. Translated: CASSLGWAGELFF.

The chain's CDR3 is CASSLDGGQGKTEAFF. DNA for the CDR3: TGTGCCAGCAGCTTAGATGGGGGACAGGGGAAAACTGAAGCTTTCTTT. The chain joins TRBV7-9 to TRBJ1-1; 10 bases map to TRBD1. Germline loops: CDR1 SEHNR, CDR2 FQNEAQ (reference sequence). This CDR3 contains 16 residues. V gave up 1 base and J gave up 5 bases; unmatched junction bases: 7.

Only one count was recorded for this clone. The gene calls are TRBV5-4 and TRBJ2-3; the match to TRBD2 covers 8 bases. Per germline, CDR1 SGHNT and CDR2 YYREEE (reference sequence). This CDR3 spans 15 amino acids. V lost 2 bases to trimming and J lost 2 bases; unmatched junction nucleotides: 4. The CDR3: CASSFSAGVTDTQYF. The CDR3 bases are TGTGCCAGCAGCTTCTCAGCGGGAGTCACAGATACGCAGTATTTT.

V gene TRBV6-2 or TRBV6-3 combines with J gene TRBJ1-2; 8 nucleotides line up with TRBD1. The CDR3 is 13 residues long. Germline V gene sequence: CDR1 MNHEY, CDR2 SVGEGT. With 2 bases clipped from V and 7 bases from J, the junction kept 3 bases outside the gene matches. The chain's CDR3 is CASSYATGVGYTF. As DNA, the CDR3 is TGTGCCAGCAGTTACGCGACAGGGGTTGGCTACACCTTC.

This sequence joins TRBV7-8 and TRBJ1-3; weak D call: TRBD1 (6 bases). V lost 5 bases to trimming and J lost 2 bases, with 10 bases between them. Germline V lookup: CDR1 SGHVS, CDR2 FQNEAQ. This CDR3 is built from 14 residues. The CDR3 DNA reads TGTGCCAGCAGCCCTCGGACAGCTGGAAACACCATATATTTT. This translates into CASSPRTAGNTIYF.

The chain employs TRBV14 and TRBJ2-1; perhaps TRBD2 as D (6 bases). CDR3 length: 13 amino acids. Trimming took off 4 bases at V and 9 bases at J, with 13 bases between the two ends. CDR1 and CDR2 from the germline V gene are SGHDN and FVKESK. The CDR3 coding sequence is TGTGCCAGCAGCCCGGACATTAGCGGTGAGCAGTTCTTC. The encoded protein is CASSPDISGEQFF.

The CDR3 spells CSVRTDTQYF. Written as DNA, the CDR3 is TGCAGCGTCCGTACAGATACGCAGTATTTT. This chain connects TRBV29-1 to TRBJ2-3, with unresolved D. CDR3 length equals 10 residues. Deletions cut 6 bases from V and 3 bases from J, with 4 bases between. Germline CDR1 SQVTM, CDR2 ANQGSEA.

The V call is TRBV4-2, the J call TRBJ2-2; D is unresolved. This CDR3 region has 16 residues. V was pared by 1 base and J by 0 bases, with 9 bases between. Germline CDR1 LGHNA, CDR2 YNFKEQ. The CDR3 sequence is CASSQGPVPNTGELFF. The CDR3 DNA reads as TGTGCCAGCAGCCAAGGGCCGGTGCCGAACACCGGGGAGCTGTTTTTT.

The chain couples TRBV27 to TRBJ1-3; D is unresolved. Trimming stripped 3 bases from V and 1 base from J, with 7 bases between. This CDR3 is built from 14 residues. Germline CDR1 MNHEY, CDR2 SMNVEV (reference sequence). In nucleotides, the CDR3 is TGTGCCAGCAGTTTGTTAGGGTCTGGAAACACCATATATTTT. It translates to CASSLLGSGNTIYF.

The chain recombines TRBV5-4 with TRBJ1-2; a possible D gene is TRBD1 (6 bases). Germline-derived CDR1 and CDR2 are SGHNT and YYREEE (reference sequence). V lost 4 bases and J lost 5, with 15 bases in between. The length of the CDR3 is 14 residues. For the CDR3, the DNA is TGTGCCAGCAGCCCGCTATACCAGGGGTATGGCTACACCTTC. It encodes CASSPLYQGYGYTF.

This rearrangement joins TRBV6-2 or TRBV6-3 to TRBJ2-7, with D possibly called TRBD1 or TRBD2 (5 bases each). Germline V CDR1 and CDR2: MNHEY, SVGEGT. V was pared by 5 bases and J by 5 bases, with 16 bases between. The CDR3 length is 14 residues. CDR3 amino acids: CASSMGDPSDEQYF. The CDR3 DNA sequence: TGTGCCAGCAGTATGGGGGACCCATCTGACGAGCAGTACTTC.

The chain has TRBV18 and TRBJ1-2, with TRBD1 matching 7 bases. The J segment lost 0 bases and the V segment lost 2 bases, leaving 0 bases of the junction unmatched. This CDR3 has 14 amino acids. The germline CDR1 and CDR2 sequences are KGHSH and LQKENI. The CDR3 DNA reads as TGTGCCAGCTCACCAGACAGGGCTAACTATGGCTACACCTTC. Its translation is CASSPDRANYGYTF.

The chain links TRBV4-1 to TRBJ1-3; D perhaps matches TRBD1 (5 bases). The germline gives CDR1 MGHRA, CDR2 YSYEKL. This CDR3 contains 16 residues. V lost 4 bases to trimming and J lost 0 bases, with 13 bases between them. CDR3: CASSPGGMASGNTIYF. The CDR3 DNA is TGCGCCAGCAGCCCCGGGGGAATGGCCTCTGGAAACACCATATATTTT.